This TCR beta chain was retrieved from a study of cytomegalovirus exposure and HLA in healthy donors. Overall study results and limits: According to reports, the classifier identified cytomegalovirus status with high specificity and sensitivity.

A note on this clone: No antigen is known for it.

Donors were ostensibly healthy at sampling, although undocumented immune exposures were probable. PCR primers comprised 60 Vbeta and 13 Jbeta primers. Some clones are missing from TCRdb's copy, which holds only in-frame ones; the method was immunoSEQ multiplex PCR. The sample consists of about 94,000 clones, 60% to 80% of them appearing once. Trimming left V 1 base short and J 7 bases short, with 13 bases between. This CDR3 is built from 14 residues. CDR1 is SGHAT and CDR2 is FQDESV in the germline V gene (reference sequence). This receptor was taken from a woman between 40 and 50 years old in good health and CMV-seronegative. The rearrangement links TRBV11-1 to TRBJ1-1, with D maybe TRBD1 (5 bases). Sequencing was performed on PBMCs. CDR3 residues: CASSLDLGAREAFF. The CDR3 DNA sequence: TGTGCCAGCAGCTTAGATCTAGGGGCACGTGAAGCTTTCTTT.